This paragraph reports one TCR beta chain. Its antigen is unknown. The sample holds no much larger clone one base away, and base qualities are not on file. Each collaborating institution followed its own protocols to collect whole blood in K2EDTA tubes. Collaborator samples were shipped for TCRbeta analysis as frozen whole blood, isolated PBMCs, or DNA extracted from either sample type. From the cysteine through the phenylalanine, the CDR3 covers 12 amino acids. Kept here is only the CDR3 DNA, which spans 36 bases and is read in frame from base 1. V loses 5 bases at its end and J loses 3 bases; junction bases beyond the gene matches: 1. The germline V gene (reference sequence) supplies CDR1 MNHNY and CDR2 SVGAGI. TCRbeta CDR3 regions were amplified from genomic DNA by means of the immunoSEQ Assay, a bias-controlled multiplex PCR. The original pipeline was this. The number of nucleated cells in each sample was estimated by amplification of reference gene primers within the assay. To quantify the absolute abundance of each unique TCRbeta CDR3 rearrangement, sequence reads were collapsed and filtered. For each sample, productive Simpson clonality was calculated as the square root of Simpson's diversity index across productive rearrangements. In its TCRdb copy, this immuneACCESS table keeps in-frame sequences only and misses some clones. Where compared with another copy, unresolved V genes explain less than half of these, and the others have no known cause. D and trimming were read from the DNA, whereas the V and J calls and clone size are those reported in that table. In all, the sample holds approximately 97,000 clones, and roughly 80% of those were seen once. The ten largest clones capture about 4.4% of the sample.

This sample stems from a study of blood T cell repertoires in COVID-19 (dated by TCRdb to the early 2020s). About the study as a whole: Samples covering the acute and convalescent phases of COVID-19 were provided by collaborators in the United States, Italy and Spain. The prospective study material was composed of cDNA or gDNA derived from T cells, B-cell-depleted T cells, or PBMCs. Subjects who had been exposed to COVID-19, were actively infected with it, or had recovered from it provided the deeply sampled blood TCRbeta repertoires that made up the dataset. A freely available public database, intended as a resource for researchers studying the immune response to SARS-CoV-2, is where the repertoires were released. Samples came from the ongoing ImmuneRACE study (first 160 participants) plus 1,254 subjects from 6 global collaborators. A de-identified subject ID, COVID-19 status, age in years and sex were almost always included in the sample metadata. Where HLA class I and class II types were available, the types were taken from metadata supplied by the sample provider, not from assay-based typing. What the research found in general, with its limitations: The amount of clinical and demographic metadata varied by source and participant and was provided uncurated.

The V and J segments used are TRBV6-6 and TRBJ2-7; a stretch of 7 junction bases matches TRBD1. The receptor was isolated from a man in his 60s with acute or convalescent COVID-19. The sequenced sample was peripheral blood. CDR3 loop: CASSRDSYEQYF. DNA sequence: TGTGCCAGCAGTCGGGACAGCTACGAGCAGTACTTC.